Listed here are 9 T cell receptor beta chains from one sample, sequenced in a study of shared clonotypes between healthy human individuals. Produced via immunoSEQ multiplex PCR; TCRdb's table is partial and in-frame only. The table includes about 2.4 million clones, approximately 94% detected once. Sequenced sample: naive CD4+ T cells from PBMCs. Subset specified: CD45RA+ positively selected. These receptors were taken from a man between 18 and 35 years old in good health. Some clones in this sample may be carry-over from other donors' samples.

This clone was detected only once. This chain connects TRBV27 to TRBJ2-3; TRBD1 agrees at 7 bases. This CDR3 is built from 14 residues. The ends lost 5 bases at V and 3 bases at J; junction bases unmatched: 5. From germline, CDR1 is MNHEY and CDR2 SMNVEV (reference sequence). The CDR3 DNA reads TGTGCCAGCAGTCTCCCACAGGGGACAGATACGCAGTATTTT. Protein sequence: CASSLPQGTDTQYF.

CDR3 in amino acids: CASSLVGLTYNEQFF. CDR3 nucleotides: TGCGCCAGCAGCCTCGTCGGACTGACCTACAATGAGCAGTTCTTC. The rearrangement joins TRBV4-1 to TRBJ2-1; D perhaps matches TRBD2 (5 bases). The CDR3 spans 15 residues. Between the trimmed V and J ends, which lost 4 bases and 2 bases, there was a span of 12 bases. Germline V lookup: CDR1 MGHRA, CDR2 YSYEKL.

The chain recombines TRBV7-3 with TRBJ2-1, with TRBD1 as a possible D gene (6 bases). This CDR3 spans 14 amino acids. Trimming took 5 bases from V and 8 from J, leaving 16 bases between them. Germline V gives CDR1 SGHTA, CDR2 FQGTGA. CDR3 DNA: TGTGCCAGCAGCACCGGCAACCCAGGGGATGAGCAGTTCTTC. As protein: CASSTGNPGDEQFF.

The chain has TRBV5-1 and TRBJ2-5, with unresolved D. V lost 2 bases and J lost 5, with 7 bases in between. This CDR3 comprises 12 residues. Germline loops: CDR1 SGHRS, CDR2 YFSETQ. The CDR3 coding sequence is TGCGCCAGCAGCTTCTCTCACGAGACCCAGTACTTC. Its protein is CASSFSHETQYF. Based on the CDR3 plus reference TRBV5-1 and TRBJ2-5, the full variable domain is KAGVTQTPRYLIKTRGQQVTLSCSPISGHRSVSWYQQTPGQGLQFLFEYFSETQRNKGNFPGRFSGRQFSNSRSEMNVSTLELGDSALYLCASSFSHETQYFGPGTRLLVL.

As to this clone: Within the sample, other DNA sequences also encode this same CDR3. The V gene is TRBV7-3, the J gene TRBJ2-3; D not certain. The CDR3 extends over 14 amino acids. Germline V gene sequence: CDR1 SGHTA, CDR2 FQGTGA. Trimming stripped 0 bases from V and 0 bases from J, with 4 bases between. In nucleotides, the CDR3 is TGTGCCAGCAGCTTAACCAGTAGCACAGATACGCAGTATTTT. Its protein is CASSLTSSTDTQYF.

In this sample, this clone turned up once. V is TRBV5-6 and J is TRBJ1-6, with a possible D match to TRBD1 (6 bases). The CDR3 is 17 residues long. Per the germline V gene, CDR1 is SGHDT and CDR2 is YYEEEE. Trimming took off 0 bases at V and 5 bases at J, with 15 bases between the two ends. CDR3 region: CASSLAAGRGNNSPLHF. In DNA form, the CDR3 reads TGTGCCAGCAGCTTGGCGGCAGGGAGGGGGAATAATTCACCCCTCCACTTT.

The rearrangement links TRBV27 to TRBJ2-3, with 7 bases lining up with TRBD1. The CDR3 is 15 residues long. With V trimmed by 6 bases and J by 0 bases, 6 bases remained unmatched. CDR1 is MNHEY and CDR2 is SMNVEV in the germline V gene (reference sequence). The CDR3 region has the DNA TGTGCCAGCAGACTGGACAGGTTAAGCACAGATACGCAGTATTTT. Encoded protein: CASRLDRLSTDTQYF.

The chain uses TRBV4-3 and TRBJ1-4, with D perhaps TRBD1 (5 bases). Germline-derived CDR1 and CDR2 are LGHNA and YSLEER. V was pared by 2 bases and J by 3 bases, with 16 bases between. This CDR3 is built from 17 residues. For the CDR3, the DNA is TGCGCCAGCAGCCAATCCCCCCAGAGGGGTCCTAATGAAAAACTGTTTTTT. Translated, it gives CASSQSPQRGPNEKLFF.

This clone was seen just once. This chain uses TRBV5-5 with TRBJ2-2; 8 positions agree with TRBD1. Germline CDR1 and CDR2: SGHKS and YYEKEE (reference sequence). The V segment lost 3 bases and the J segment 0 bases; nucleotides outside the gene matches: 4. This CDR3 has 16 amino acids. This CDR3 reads CASSSQGAPNTGELFF. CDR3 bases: TGTGCCAGCAGCTCTCAGGGGGCTCCGAACACCGGGGAGCTGTTTTTT. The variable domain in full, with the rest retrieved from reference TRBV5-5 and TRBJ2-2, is DAGVTQSPTHLIKTRGQQVTLRCSPISGHKSVSWYQQVLGQGPQFIFQYYEKEERGRGNFPDRFSARQFPNYSSELNVNALLLGDSALYLCASSSQGAPNTGELFFGEGSRLTVL.